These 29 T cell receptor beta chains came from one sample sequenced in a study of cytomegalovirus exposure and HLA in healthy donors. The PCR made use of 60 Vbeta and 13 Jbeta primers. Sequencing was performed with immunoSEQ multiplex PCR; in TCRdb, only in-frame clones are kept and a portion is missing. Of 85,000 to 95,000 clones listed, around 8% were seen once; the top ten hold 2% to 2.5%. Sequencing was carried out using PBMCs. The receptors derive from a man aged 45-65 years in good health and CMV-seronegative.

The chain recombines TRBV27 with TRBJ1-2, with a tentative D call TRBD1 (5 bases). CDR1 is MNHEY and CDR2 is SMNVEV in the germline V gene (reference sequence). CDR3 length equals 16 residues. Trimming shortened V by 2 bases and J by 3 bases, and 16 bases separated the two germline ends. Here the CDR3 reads CASSLKAAGGYYGYTF. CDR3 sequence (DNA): TGTGCCAGCAGTTTAAAGGCGGCCGGGGGATACTATGGCTACACCTTC.

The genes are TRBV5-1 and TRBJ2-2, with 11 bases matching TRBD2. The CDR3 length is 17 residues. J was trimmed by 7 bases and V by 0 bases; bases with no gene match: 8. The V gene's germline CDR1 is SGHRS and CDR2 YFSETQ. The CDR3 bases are TGCGCCAGCAGCTTGGAAGCTAGCGGGAGGTCGGGCGGGGAGCTGTTTTTT. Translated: CASSLEASGRSGGELFF.

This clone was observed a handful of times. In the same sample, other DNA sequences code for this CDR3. The CDR3 here is CASSLDLSGGTDTQYF. The CDR3 DNA is TGCGCCAGCAGCTTGGACCTTAGCGGGGGCACAGATACGCAGTATTTT. The J gene is TRBJ2-3, the V gene TRBV5-1; 8 nucleotides agree with TRBD2. Trimming removed 0 bases from V and 1 base from J; junction bases left unmatched: 4. The CDR3 totals 16 residues. From germline, CDR1 is SGHRS and CDR2 YFSETQ.

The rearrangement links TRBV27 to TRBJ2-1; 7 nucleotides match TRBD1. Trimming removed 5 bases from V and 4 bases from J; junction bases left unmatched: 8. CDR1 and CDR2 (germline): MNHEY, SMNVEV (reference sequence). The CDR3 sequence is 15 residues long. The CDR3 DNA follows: TGTGCCAGCAGTGTCGGGACAGAGGTTTACAATGAGCAGTTCTTC. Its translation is CASSVGTEVYNEQFF.

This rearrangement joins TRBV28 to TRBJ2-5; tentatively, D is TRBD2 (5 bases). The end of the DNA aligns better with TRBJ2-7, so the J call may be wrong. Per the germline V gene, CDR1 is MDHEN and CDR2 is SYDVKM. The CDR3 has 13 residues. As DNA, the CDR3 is TGTGCCAGCAGCTTAAGCGGAACCTACGAGCAGTACTTC. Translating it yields CASSLSGTYEQYF.

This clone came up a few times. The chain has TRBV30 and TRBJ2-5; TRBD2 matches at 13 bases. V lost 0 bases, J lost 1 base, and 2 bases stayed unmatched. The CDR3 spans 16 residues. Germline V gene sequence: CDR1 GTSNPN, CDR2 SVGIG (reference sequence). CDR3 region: CAWSVGTSGTQETQYF. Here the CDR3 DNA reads TGTGCCTGGAGTGTAGGGACTAGCGGGACCCAAGAGACCCAGTACTTC.

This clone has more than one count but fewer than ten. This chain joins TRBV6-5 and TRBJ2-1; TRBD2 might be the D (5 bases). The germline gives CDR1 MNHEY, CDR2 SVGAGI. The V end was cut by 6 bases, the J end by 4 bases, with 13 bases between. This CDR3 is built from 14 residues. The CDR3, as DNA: TGTGCCAGCAGAGGTTGGACTCCTTACAATGAGCAGTTCTTC. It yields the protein CASRGWTPYNEQFF.

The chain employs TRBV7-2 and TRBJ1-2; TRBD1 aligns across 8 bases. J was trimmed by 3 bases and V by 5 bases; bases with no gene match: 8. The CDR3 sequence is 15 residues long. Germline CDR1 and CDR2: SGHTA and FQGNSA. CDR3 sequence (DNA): TGTGCCAGCAGCAGACACGGACAGGGTGACTATGGCTACACCTTC. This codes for CASSRHGQGDYGYTF.

The CDR3 coding sequence is TGTGCCAGCAGCTTGCCCAGTGGAGATACGCAGTATTTT. Protein sequence: CASSLPSGDTQYF. The genes are TRBV7-9 and TRBJ2-3; unclear D gene. V lost 3 bases and J 5 bases, leaving 9 bases between the germline ends. The CDR3 contains 13 residues. Germline-derived CDR1 and CDR2 are SEHNR and FQNEAQ (reference sequence).

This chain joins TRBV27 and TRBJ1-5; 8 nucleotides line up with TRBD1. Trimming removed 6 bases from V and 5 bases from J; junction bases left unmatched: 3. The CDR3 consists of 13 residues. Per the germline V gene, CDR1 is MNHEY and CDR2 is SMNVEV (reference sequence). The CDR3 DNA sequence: TGTGCCAGCAGCACACAGGGGGATCAGCCCCAGCATTTT. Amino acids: CASSTQGDQPQHF.

The CDR3 sequence is CASSQPTIGGANTEAFF. In DNA form, the CDR3 reads TGCGCCAGCAGCCAACCCACCATTGGGGGGGCCAACACTGAAGCTTTCTTT. The rearrangement links TRBV4-1 to TRBJ1-1; TRBD1 is a possible D gene (6 bases). The CDR3 contains 17 residues. Germline V gene sequence: CDR1 MGHRA, CDR2 YSYEKL. Trimming removed 2 bases at V and 2 bases at J, with 18 bases between.

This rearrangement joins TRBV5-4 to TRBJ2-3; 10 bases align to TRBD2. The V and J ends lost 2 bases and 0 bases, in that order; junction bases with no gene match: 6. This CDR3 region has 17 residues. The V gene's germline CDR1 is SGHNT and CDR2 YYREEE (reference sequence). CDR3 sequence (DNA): TGTGCCAGCAGCTTAGCGGGGGGGGGAACTAGCACAGATACGCAGTATTTT. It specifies CASSLAGGGTSTDTQYF.

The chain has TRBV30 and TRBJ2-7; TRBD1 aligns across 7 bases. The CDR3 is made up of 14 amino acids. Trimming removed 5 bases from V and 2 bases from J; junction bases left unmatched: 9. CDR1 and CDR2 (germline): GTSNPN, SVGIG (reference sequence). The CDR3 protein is CAWGPGTEAYEQYF. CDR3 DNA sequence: TGTGCCTGGGGTCCCGGGACAGAAGCCTACGAGCAGTACTTC.

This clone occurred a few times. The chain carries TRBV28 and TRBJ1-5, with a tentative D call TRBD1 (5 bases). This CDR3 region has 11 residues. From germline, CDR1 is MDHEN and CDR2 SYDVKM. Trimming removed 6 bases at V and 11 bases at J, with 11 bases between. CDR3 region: CASSQGLAQHF. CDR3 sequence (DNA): TGTGCCAGCAGCCAGGGACTGGCCCAGCATTTT.

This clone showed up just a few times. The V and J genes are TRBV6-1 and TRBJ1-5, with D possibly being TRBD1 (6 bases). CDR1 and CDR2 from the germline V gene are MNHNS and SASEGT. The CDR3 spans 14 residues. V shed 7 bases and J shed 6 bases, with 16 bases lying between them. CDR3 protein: CASKPTGSGQPQHF. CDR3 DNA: TGTGCCAGCAAACCTACAGGGTCAGGTCAGCCCCAGCATTTT.

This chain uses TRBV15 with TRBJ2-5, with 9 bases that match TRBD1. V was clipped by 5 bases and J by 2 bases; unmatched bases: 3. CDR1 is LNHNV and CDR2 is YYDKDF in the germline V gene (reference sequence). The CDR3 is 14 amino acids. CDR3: CATSDGTGQETQYF. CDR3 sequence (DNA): TGTGCCACCAGCGACGGGACAGGGCAAGAGACCCAGTACTTC. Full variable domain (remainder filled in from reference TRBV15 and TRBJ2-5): DAMVIQNPRYQVTQFGKPVTLSCSQTLNHNVMYWYQQKSSQAPKLLFHYYDKDFNNEADTPDNFQSRRPNTSFCFLDIRSPGLGDTAMYLCATSDGTGQETQYFGPGTRLLVL.

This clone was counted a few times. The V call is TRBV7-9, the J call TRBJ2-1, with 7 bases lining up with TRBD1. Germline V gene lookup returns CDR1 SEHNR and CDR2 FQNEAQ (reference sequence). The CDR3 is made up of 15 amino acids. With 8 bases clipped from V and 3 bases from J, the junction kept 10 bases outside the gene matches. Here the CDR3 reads CASALGDSRYNEQFF. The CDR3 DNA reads TGTGCCAGCGCTCTGGGGGACAGCCGCTACAATGAGCAGTTCTTC.

CDR3 sequence reads: CASSVRGHATEIWPLHF. DNA for the CDR3: TGCGCCAGCAGCGTAAGGGGACACGCCACAGAGATATGGCCCCTCCACTTT. This chain connects TRBV5-1 to TRBJ1-6, with TRBD1 as a possible D gene (6 bases). Germline values: CDR1 SGHRS, CDR2 YFSETQ. This CDR3 has 17 residues. The ends were cut back, 4 bases at V and 13 bases at J, with 27 bases in the middle.

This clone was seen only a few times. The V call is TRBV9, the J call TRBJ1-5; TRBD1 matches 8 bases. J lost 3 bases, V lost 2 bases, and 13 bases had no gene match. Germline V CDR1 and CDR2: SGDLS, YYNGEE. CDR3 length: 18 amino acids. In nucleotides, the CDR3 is TGTGCCAGCAGCGTCAAAAAGCCGGGACAGGAGTACAATCAGCCCCAGCATTTT. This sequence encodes CASSVKKPGQEYNQPQHF. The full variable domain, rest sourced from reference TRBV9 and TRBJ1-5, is DSGVTQTPKHLITATGQRVTLRCSPRSGDLSVYWYQQSLDQGLQFLIQYYNGEERAKGNILERFSAQQFPDLHSELNLSSLELGDSALYFCASSVKKPGQEYNQPQHFGDGTRLSIL.

The CDR3: CASSLERGPNSPLHF. The CDR3 coding sequence is TGTGCCAGCAGCTTAGAGCGGGGACCAAATTCACCCCTCCACTTT. The chain joins TRBV11-2 to TRBJ1-6; D perhaps matches TRBD1 (5 bases). Trimming took off 0 bases at V and 7 bases at J, with 10 bases between the two ends. The CDR3 consists of 15 residues. Germline V gene sequence: CDR1 SGHAT, CDR2 FQNNGV.

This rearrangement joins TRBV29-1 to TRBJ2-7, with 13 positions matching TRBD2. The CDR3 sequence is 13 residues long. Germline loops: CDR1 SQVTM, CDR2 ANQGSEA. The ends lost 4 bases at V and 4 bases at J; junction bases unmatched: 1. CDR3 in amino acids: CSVGTSGRYEQYF. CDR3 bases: TGCAGCGTTGGGACTAGCGGGAGATACGAGCAGTACTTC.

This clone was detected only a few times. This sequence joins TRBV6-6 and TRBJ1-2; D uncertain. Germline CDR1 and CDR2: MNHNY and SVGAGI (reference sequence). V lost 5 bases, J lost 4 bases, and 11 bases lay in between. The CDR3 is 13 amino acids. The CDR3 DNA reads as TGTGCCAGCAGTCCGGAGGACTTCTATGGCTACACCTTC. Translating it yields CASSPEDFYGYTF.

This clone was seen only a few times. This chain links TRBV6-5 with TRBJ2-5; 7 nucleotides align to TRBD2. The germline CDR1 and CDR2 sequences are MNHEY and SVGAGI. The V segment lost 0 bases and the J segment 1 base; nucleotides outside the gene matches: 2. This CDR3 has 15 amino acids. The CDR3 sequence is CASSYSPSGQETQYF. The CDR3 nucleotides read TGTGCCAGCAGTTACTCGCCTAGCGGCCAAGAGACCCAGTACTTC.

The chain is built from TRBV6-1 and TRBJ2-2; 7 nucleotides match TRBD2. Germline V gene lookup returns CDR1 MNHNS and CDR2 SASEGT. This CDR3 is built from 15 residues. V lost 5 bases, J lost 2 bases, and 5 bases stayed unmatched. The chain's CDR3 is CASSLTSANTGELFF. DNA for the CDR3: TGTGCCAGCAGTCTTACTAGCGCCAACACCGGGGAGCTGTTTTTT.

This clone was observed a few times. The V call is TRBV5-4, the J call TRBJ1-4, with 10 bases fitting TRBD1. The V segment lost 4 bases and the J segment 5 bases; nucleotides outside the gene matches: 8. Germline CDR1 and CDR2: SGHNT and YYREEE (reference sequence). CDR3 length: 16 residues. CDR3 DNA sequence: TGTGCCAGCAGCCTATCACCGGGACAGGGGAATGAAAAACTGTTTTTT. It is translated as CASSLSPGQGNEKLFF.

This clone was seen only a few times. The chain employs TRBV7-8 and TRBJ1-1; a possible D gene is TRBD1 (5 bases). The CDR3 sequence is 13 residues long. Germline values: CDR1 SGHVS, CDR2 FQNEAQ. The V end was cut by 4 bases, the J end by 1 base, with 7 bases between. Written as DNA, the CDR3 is TGTGCCAGCAGCTCCAGGGAGAACACTGAAGCTTTCTTT. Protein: CASSSRENTEAFF. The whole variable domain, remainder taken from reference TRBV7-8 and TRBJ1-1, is GAGVSQSPRYKVAKRGQDVALRCDPISGHVSLFWYQQALGQGPEFLTYFQNEAQLDKSGLPSDRFFAERPEGSVSTLKIQRTQQEDSAVYLCASSSRENTEAFFGQGTRLTVV.

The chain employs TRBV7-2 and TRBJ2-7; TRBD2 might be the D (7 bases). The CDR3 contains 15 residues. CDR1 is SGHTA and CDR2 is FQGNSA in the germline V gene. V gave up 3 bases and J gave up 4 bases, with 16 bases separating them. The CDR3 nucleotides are TGTGCCAGCAGCTTGTTGGGGAGGGGGGGTTACGAGCAGTACTTC. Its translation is CASSLLGRGGYEQYF.

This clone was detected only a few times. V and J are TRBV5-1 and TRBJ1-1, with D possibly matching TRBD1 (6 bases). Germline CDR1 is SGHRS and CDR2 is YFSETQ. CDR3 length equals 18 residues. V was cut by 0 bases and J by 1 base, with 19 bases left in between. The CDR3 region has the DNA TGCGCCAGCAGCTTGGGAAGTTCGGGGGGCGGGAAGAACACTGAAGCTTTCTTT. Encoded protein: CASSLGSSGGGKNTEAFF.

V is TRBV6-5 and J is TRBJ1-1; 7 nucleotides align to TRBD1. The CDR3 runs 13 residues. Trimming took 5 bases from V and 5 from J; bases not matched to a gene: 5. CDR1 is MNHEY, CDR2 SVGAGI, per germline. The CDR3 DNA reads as TGTGCCAGCAGTGAACAGGGGAGGACTGAAGCTTTCTTT. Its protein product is CASSEQGRTEAFF.